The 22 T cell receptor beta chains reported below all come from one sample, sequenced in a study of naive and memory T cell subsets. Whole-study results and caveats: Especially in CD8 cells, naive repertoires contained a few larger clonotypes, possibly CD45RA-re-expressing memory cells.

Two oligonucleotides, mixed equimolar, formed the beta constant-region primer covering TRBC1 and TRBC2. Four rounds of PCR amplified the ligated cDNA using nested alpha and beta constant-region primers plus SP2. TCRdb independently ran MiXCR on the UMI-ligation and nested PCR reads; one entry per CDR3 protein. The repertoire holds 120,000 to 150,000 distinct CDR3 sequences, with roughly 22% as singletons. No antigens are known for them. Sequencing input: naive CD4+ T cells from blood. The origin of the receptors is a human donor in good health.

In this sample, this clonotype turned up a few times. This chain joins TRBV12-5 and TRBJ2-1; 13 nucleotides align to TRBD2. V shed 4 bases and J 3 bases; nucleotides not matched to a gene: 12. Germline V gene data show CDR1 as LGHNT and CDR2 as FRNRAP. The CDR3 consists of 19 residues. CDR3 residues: CASGSRTSGSPLSYNEQFF. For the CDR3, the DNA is TGTGCTAGTGGTTCCCGGACTAGCGGGAGCCCCCTTAGCTACAATGAGCAGTTCTTC.

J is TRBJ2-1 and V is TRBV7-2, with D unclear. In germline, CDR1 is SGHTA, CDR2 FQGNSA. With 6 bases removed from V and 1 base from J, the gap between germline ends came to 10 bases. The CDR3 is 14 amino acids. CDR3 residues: CASRSVASYNEQFF. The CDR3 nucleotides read TGTGCCAGCAGATCGGTGGCATCCTACAATGAGCAGTTCTTC. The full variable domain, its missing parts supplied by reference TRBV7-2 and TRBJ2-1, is GAGVSQSPSNKVTEKGKDVELRCDPISGHTALYWYRQSLGQGLEFLIYFQGNSAPDKSGLPSDRFSAERTGGSVSTLTIQRTQQEDSAVYLCASRSVASYNEQFFGPGTRLTVL.

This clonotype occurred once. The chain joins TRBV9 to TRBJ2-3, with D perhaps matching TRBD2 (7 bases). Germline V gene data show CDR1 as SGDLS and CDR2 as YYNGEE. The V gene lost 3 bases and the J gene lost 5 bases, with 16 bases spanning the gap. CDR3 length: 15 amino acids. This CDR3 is CASSGGAGVRDTQYF. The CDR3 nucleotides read TGTGCCAGCAGCGGGGGGGCGGGAGTCAGAGATACGCAGTATTTT. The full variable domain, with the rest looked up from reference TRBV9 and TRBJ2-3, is DSGVTQTPKHLITATGQRVTLRCSPRSGDLSVYWYQQSLDQGLQFLIQYYNGEERAKGNILERFSAQQFPDLHSELNLSSLELGDSALYFCASSGGAGVRDTQYFGPGTRLTVL.

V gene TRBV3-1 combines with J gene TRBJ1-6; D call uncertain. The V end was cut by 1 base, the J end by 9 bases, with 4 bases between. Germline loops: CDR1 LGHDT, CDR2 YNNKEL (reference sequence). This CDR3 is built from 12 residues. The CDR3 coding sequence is TGTGCCAGCAGCCAAGTTGTTTCACCCCTCCACTTT. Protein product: CASSQVVSPLHF.

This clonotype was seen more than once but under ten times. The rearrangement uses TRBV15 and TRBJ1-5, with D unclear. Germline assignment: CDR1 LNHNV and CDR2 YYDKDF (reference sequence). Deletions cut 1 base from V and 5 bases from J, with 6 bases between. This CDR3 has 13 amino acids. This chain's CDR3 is CATSRGGYQPQHF. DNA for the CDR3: TGTGCCACCAGCAGAGGAGGGTATCAGCCCCAGCATTTT.

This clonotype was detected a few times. This CDR3 is CAWSVGGGSYKNIQYF. The CDR3 DNA follows: TGTGCCTGGAGTGTAGGTGGCGGGAGCTACAAAAACATTCAGTACTTC. The chain couples TRBV30 to TRBJ2-4, with TRBD2 matching over 7 bases. The CDR3 contains 16 residues. V was pared by 0 bases and J by 3 bases, with 8 bases of the junction left unmatched. Germline lookup yields CDR1 GTSNPN and CDR2 SVGIG (reference sequence).

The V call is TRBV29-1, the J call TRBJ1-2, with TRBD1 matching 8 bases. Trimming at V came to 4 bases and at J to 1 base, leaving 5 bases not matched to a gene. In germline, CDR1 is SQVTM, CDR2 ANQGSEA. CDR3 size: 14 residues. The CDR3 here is CSVVGGQDNYGYTF. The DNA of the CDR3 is TGCAGCGTTGTGGGGGGACAGGATAACTATGGCTACACCTTC.

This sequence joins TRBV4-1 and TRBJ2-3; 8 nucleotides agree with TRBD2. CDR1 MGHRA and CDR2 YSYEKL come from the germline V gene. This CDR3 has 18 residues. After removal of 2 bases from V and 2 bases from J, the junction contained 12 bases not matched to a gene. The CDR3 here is CASSQHTGTSRFTDTQYF. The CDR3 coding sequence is TGCGCCAGCAGCCAACATACCGGGACTAGTCGTTTCACAGATACGCAGTATTTT.

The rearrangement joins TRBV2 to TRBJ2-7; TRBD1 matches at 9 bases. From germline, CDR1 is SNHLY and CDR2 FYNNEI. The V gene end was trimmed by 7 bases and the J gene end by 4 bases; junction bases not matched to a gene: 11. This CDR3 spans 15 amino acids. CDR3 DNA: TGTGCCAGCACTGTCACAGGGGGCGGAGGTTACGAGCAGTACTTC. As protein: CASTVTGGGGYEQYF.

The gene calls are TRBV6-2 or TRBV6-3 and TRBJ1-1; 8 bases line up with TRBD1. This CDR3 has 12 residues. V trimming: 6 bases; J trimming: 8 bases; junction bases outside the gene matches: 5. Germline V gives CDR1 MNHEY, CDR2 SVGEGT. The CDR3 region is CASRRGQGEAFF. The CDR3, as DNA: TGTGCCAGCAGGCGTGGACAGGGAGAAGCTTTCTTT.

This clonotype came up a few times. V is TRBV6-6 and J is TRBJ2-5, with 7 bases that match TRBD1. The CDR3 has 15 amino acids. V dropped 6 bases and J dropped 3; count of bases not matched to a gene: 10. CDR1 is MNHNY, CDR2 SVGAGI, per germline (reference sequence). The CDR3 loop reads CASRPPLDRKETQYF. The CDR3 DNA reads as TGTGCCAGCAGACCCCCCCTGGACAGGAAAGAGACCCAGTACTTC.

The CDR3 loop reads CASSFGQGPAYEQYF. The CDR3 DNA reads TGTGCCAGCAGCTTTGGTCAGGGACCCGCCTACGAGCAGTACTTC. V gene TRBV7-8 combines with J gene TRBJ2-7; D tentatively reads TRBD1 or TRBD2 (5 bases each). The length of the CDR3 is 15 residues. V shed 3 bases and J shed 2 bases, with 14 bases lying between them. The germline V gene has CDR1 SGHVS and CDR2 FQNEAQ.

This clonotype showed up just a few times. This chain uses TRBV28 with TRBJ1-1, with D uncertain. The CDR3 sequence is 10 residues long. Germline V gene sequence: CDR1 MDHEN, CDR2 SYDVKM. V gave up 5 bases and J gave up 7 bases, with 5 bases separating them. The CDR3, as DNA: TGTGCCAGCAGTAGTAATGAAGCTTTCTTT. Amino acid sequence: CASSSNEAFF. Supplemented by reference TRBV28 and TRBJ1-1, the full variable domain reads DVKVTQSSRYLVKRTGEKVFLECVQDMDHENMFWYRQDPGLGLRLIYFSYDVKMKEKGDIPEGYSVSREKKERFSLILESASTNQTSMYLCASSSNEAFFGQGTRLTVV.

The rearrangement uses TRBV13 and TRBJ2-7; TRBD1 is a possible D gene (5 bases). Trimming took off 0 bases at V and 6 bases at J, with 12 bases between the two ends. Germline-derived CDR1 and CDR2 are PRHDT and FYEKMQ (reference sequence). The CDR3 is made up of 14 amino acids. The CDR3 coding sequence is TGTGCCAGCAGCTTAGGGGGCAGGGCCTCCGAGCAGTACTTC. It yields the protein CASSLGGRASEQYF.

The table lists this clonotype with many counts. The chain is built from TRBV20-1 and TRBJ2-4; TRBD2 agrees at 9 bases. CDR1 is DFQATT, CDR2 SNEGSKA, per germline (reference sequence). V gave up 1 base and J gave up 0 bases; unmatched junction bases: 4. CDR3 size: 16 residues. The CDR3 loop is CSARGLAVLAKNIQYF. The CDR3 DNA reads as TGCAGTGCTAGAGGACTAGCGGTCCTAGCCAAAAACATTCAGTACTTC.

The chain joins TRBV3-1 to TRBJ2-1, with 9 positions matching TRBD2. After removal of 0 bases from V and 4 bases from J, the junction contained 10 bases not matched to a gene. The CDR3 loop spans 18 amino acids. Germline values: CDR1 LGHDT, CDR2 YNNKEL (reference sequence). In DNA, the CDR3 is TGTGCCAGCAGCCAAGATTTCGCGGGAGGGCTTAGGTACAATGAGCAGTTCTTC. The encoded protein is CASSQDFAGGLRYNEQFF.

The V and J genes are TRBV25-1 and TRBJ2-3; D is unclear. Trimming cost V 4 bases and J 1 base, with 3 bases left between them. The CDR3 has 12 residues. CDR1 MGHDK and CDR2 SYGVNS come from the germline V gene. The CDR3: CASSAGTDTQYF. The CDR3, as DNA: TGTGCCAGCAGTGCGGGCACAGATACGCAGTATTTT.

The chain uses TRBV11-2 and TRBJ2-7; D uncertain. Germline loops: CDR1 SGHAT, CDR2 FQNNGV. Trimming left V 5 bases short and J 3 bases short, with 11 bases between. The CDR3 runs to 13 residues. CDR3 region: CASSLGRHYEQYF. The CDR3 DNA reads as TGTGCCAGCAGCCTAGGCAGACACTACGAGCAGTACTTC.

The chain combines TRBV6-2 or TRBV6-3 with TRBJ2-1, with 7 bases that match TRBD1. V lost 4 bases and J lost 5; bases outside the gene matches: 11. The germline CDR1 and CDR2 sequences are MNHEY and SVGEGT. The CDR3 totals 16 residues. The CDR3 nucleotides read TGTGCCAGCAGTTCGTTTCAGGGGGTAACGGACAATGAGCAGTTCTTC. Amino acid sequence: CASSSFQGVTDNEQFF.

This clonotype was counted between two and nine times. The CDR3 DNA follows: TGTGCCAGCACCACGCCAGGGGACCCCAGGGATTACAATGAGCAGTTCTTC. Amino acid sequence: CASTTPGDPRDYNEQFF. The chain employs TRBV12-3 or TRBV12-4 and TRBJ2-1, with D maybe TRBD1 (6 bases). The CDR3 covers 17 residues. Trimming pared 7 bases from V and 4 bases from J, leaving 23 bases between.

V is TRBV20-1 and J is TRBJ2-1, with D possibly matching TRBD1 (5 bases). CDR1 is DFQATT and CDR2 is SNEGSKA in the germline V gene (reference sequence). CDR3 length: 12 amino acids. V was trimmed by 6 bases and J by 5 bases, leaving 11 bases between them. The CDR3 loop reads CSADDSHNEQFF. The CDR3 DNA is TGCAGTGCGGACGACAGCCACAATGAGCAGTTCTTC.

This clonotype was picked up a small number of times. CDR3 nucleotides: TGTGCCAGCAGTGAACAGGCTTTCAGCTCCTACGAGCAGTACTTC. Translation gives CASSEQAFSSYEQYF. The chain combines TRBV6-1 with TRBJ2-7; D uncertain. Looked up from germline, CDR1 is MNHNS and CDR2 is SASEGT. Deletions cut 2 bases from V and 0 bases from J, with 11 bases between. The CDR3 has 15 residues.